Each of the 32 T cell receptor beta chains below was sequenced from the same sample in a study of blood T cell repertoires in COVID-19. Assay: immunoSEQ multiplex PCR; the TCRdb copy retains only in-frame clones and omits some. The sample has about 53,000 clones, 82% seen once. The sequencing input was peripheral blood. The receptors here all came from a human donor in a cohort sampled during active COVID-19.

This chain links TRBV30 with TRBJ2-2, with a possible D match to TRBD1 (6 bases). The CDR3 consists of 14 residues. The V and J ends lost 5 bases and 1 base respectively, with 11 bases between them. The germline V gene has CDR1 GTSNPN and CDR2 SVGIG (reference sequence). The CDR3 coding sequence is TGTGCCTGGTACAGGGTGGGGAACACCGGGGAGCTGTTTTTT. This sequence encodes CAWYRVGNTGELFF.

V usage is TRBV4-2 and J usage is TRBJ1-4; possibly TRBD1 for D (6 bases). The CDR3 extends over 18 amino acids. The V and J ends lost 0 bases and 4 bases respectively, with 18 bases between them. CDR1 is LGHNA, CDR2 YNFKEQ, per germline. This CDR3 is CASSQDLGTTGRNEKLFF. CDR3 coding DNA: TGTGCCAGCAGCCAAGATTTGGGGACAACTGGGCGTAATGAAAAACTGTTTTTT.

This clone was recorded only once. The rearrangement joins TRBV9 to TRBJ2-1; 7 bases align to TRBD2. There are 18 residues in the CDR3. V trimming: 3 bases; J trimming: 8 bases; junction bases outside the gene matches: 20. CDR1 is SGDLS and CDR2 is YYNGEE in the germline V gene. CDR3 protein: CASSGRLAGGVAADEQFF. CDR3 sequence (DNA): TGTGCCAGCAGCGGGCGACTAGCTGGGGGTGTAGCGGCCGATGAGCAGTTCTTC. Full variable domain (rest looked up from reference TRBV9 and TRBJ2-1): DSGVTQTPKHLITATGQRVTLRCSPRSGDLSVYWYQQSLDQGLQFLIQYYNGEERAKGNILERFSAQQFPDLHSELNLSSLELGDSALYFCASSGRLAGGVAADEQFFGPGTRLTVL.

The V and J genes are TRBV14 and TRBJ2-5; tentatively, D is TRBD1 (5 bases). The CDR3 length is 18 residues. Trimming shortened V by 0 bases and J by 5 bases, and 22 bases separated the two germline ends. The germline V gene has CDR1 SGHDN and CDR2 FVKESK. CDR3 sequence (DNA): TGTGCCAGCAGCCAAGATTATAGTAGGGGCCCCCCCCGGGAGACCCAGTACTTC. Translating it yields CASSQDYSRGPPRETQYF.

CDR3 in DNA: TGTGCCAGCAGCCCTAGCGGGAGGATCAACAATGAGCAGTTCTTC. It encodes CASSPSGRINNEQFF. The rearrangement joins TRBV7-2 to TRBJ2-1; 11 nucleotides line up with TRBD2. The CDR3 is 15 residues long. The V gene's germline CDR1 is SGHTA and CDR2 FQGNSA. V was clipped by 5 bases and J by 5 bases; unmatched bases: 5.

About this clone itself: The sample carries other DNA sequences with the same CDR3. V is TRBV5-1 and J is TRBJ2-5; D perhaps matches TRBD2 (6 bases). The germline CDR1 and CDR2 sequences are SGHRS and YFSETQ. There are 13 residues in the CDR3. Deletions cut 2 bases from V and 3 bases from J, with 8 bases between. CDR3 bases: TGCGCCAGCAGCTTCGGAGGGGAAGAGACCCAGTACTTC. This encodes CASSFGGEETQYF. Full variable domain (remainder filled in from reference TRBV5-1 and TRBJ2-5): KAGVTQTPRYLIKTRGQQVTLSCSPISGHRSVSWYQQTPGQGLQFLFEYFSETQRNKGNFPGRFSGRQFSNSRSEMNVSTLELGDSALYLCASSFGGEETQYFGPGTRLLVL.

The chain uses TRBV28 and TRBJ2-3; the match to TRBD1 covers 9 bases. The CDR3 has 16 amino acids. Germline lookup yields CDR1 MDHEN and CDR2 SYDVKM. The V gene end was trimmed by 5 bases and the J gene end by 0 bases; junction bases not matched to a gene: 6. CDR3 amino acids: CASSAPGTGSTDTQYF. In DNA, the CDR3 is TGTGCCAGCAGTGCTCCCGGGACAGGGAGCACAGATACGCAGTATTTT.

The chain is built from TRBV6-6 and TRBJ1-2; D not certain. Deletions cut 5 bases from V and 5 bases from J, with 24 bases between. The CDR3 is made up of 17 amino acids. The V gene's germline CDR1 is MNHNY and CDR2 SVGAGI (reference sequence). CDR3 region: CASSRTMDAAAPYGYTF. CDR3 DNA sequence: TGTGCCAGCAGTCGAACAATGGATGCCGCGGCCCCATATGGCTACACCTTC.

This clone was counted a single time. The chain couples TRBV4-3 to TRBJ2-2, with D possibly being TRBD2 (5 bases). The ends were cut back, 0 bases at V and 5 bases at J, with 16 bases in the middle. CDR1 and CDR2 (germline): LGHNA, YSLEER. There are 17 residues in the CDR3. CDR3 DNA sequence: TGCGCCAGCAGCCAAGATAGGAGAGGGCTTCGTACCGGGGAGCTGTTTTTT. Translating gives CASSQDRRGLRTGELFF.

The chain has TRBV9 and TRBJ1-3; D is ambiguous. The CDR3 length is 15 residues. V was shortened by 0 bases and J by 2 bases, with 9 bases between the two germline ends. Germline assignment: CDR1 SGDLS and CDR2 YYNGEE. CDR3 DNA sequence: TGTGCCAGCAGCGTAGGAGGGTTGGCTGGAAACACCATATATTTT. It specifies CASSVGGLAGNTIYF.

The sample holds one count of this clone. V gene TRBV7-2 combines with J gene TRBJ1-6; D possibly corresponds to TRBD1 (6 bases). The CDR3 loop spans 15 amino acids. V was clipped by 3 bases and J by 6 bases, with 12 bases between them. Germline loops: CDR1 SGHTA, CDR2 FQGNSA. The CDR3 DNA reads as TGTGCCAGCAGCTTCGGGGGGCGTCGTAATTCACCCCTCCACTTT. Translation gives CASSFGGRRNSPLHF. Complete variable domain (other parts from reference TRBV7-2 and TRBJ1-6): GAGVSQSPSNKVTEKGKDVELRCDPISGHTALYWYRQSLGQGLEFLIYFQGNSAPDKSGLPSDRFSAERTGGSVSTLTIQRTQQEDSAVYLCASSFGGRRNSPLHFGNGTRLTVT.

V is TRBV7-3 and J is TRBJ2-1, with TRBD2 matching 9 bases. Trimming cost V 5 bases and J 1 base; bases outside gene matches: 6. Germline V gene sequence: CDR1 SGHTA, CDR2 FQGTGA. This CDR3 region has 16 residues. CDR3 nucleotide sequence: TGTGCCAGCAGCCCAAGCGGGGGGTTATCCTACAATGAGCAGTTCTTC. Translation: CASSPSGGLSYNEQFF. Full variable domain (outside the CDR3, taken from reference TRBV7-3 and TRBJ2-1): GAGVSQTPSNKVTEKGKYVELRCDPISGHTALYWYRQSLGQGPEFLIYFQGTGAADDSGLPNDRFFAVRPEGSVSTLKIQRTERGDSAVYLCASSPSGGLSYNEQFFGPGTRLTVL.

This clone was seen a few times. The V gene is TRBV2, the J gene TRBJ2-7; 8 bases match TRBD1. This CDR3 spans 16 amino acids. Losses at the gene ends were 2 bases for V and 1 base for J; bases not matched to a gene: 7. Looked up from germline, CDR1 is SNHLY and CDR2 is FYNNEI. The CDR3 protein is CASSEFGTGRSYEQYF. DNA for the CDR3: TGTGCCAGCAGTGAATTTGGGACAGGACGTTCCTACGAGCAGTACTTC.

The chain uses TRBV10-1 and TRBJ1-1; D call uncertain. The CDR3 length is 11 residues. V was shortened by 3 bases and J by 8 bases, with 7 bases between the two germline ends. Germline V lookup: CDR1 WNHNN, CDR2 SYGVQD (reference sequence). The CDR3 region has the DNA TGCGCCAGCAGTGAAGGCGGAGAAGCTTTCTTT. This encodes CASSEGGEAFF.

The chain couples TRBV6-2 or TRBV6-3 to TRBJ2-6; D might be TRBD1 (6 bases). V lost 0 bases, J lost 3 bases, and 6 bases lay in between. The length of the CDR3 is 15 residues. CDR1 is MNHEY, CDR2 SVGEGT, per germline. For the CDR3, the DNA is TGTGCCAGCAGTTACTCGACAGGTGGGGCCAACGTCCTGACTTTC. Translated, it gives CASSYSTGGANVLTF.

The rearrangement uses TRBV16 and TRBJ1-5, with D uncertain. Germline V gene lookup returns CDR1 KGHSY and CDR2 FQNENV. The CDR3 sequence is 15 residues long. Trimming pared 4 bases from V and 8 bases from J, leaving 18 bases between. This CDR3 reads CASSRRDRRSEPQHF. CDR3 coding DNA: TGTGCCAGCAGCCGAAGAGATCGGAGAAGCGAGCCCCAGCATTTT.

The rearrangement joins TRBV5-1 to TRBJ1-1; 11 bases align to TRBD1. The CDR3 totals 15 residues. Germline V gives CDR1 SGHRS, CDR2 YFSETQ. V trimming: 2 bases; J trimming: 4 bases; junction bases outside the gene matches: 4. The CDR3 sequence: CASSFTGTGGTEAFF. Written as DNA, the CDR3 is TGCGCCAGCAGCTTTACCGGGACAGGGGGCACTGAAGCTTTCTTT. Together with reference TRBV5-1 and TRBJ1-1, the CDR3 gives the full variable domain: KAGVTQTPRYLIKTRGQQVTLSCSPISGHRSVSWYQQTPGQGLQFLFEYFSETQRNKGNFPGRFSGRQFSNSRSEMNVSTLELGDSALYLCASSFTGTGGTEAFFGQGTRLTVV.

V gene TRBV6-1 combines with J gene TRBJ1-5; 9 bases fit TRBD1. Germline loops: CDR1 MNHNS, CDR2 SASEGT. J lost 4 bases, V lost 3 bases, and 10 bases had no gene match. This CDR3 is built from 17 residues. For the CDR3, the DNA is TGTGCCAGCAGTGATTGGGGGGGGACAGGGAATAATCAGCCCCAGCATTTT. It encodes CASSDWGGTGNNQPQHF.

The CDR3 DNA sequence: TGTGCCAGCAGCGACGACAGGGGCAACAATGAGCAGTTCTTC. Translated: CASSDDRGNNEQFF. The V and J genes are TRBV9 and TRBJ2-1; the match to TRBD1 covers 8 bases. This CDR3 comprises 14 residues. Germline-derived CDR1 and CDR2 are SGDLS and YYNGEE. The V gene end was trimmed by 3 bases and the J gene end by 5 bases; junction bases not matched to a gene: 4.

This clone was seen a few times. The rearrangement joins TRBV7-2 to TRBJ2-7; weak D call: TRBD1 (5 bases). In germline, CDR1 is SGHTA, CDR2 FQGNSA. This CDR3 contains 13 residues. The V end was cut by 2 bases, the J end by 4 bases, with 9 bases between. The CDR3 here is CASSLLGAYEQYF. DNA of the CDR3: TGTGCCAGCAGCTTACTAGGGGCTTACGAGCAGTACTTC.

This sequence joins TRBV3-1 (or the pseudogene TRBV3-2) and TRBJ2-3, with D uncertain. V shed 5 bases and J shed 1 base, with 16 bases lying between them. CDR3 size: 16 residues. Per germline, CDR1 LGHDT and CDR2 YNNKEL (reference sequence). CDR3 residues: CASSSLSAAGTDTQYF. The CDR3, as DNA: TGTGCCAGCAGCTCCCTGAGTGCGGCGGGCACAGATACGCAGTATTTT.

V is TRBV6-5 and J is TRBJ2-3, with D uncertain. Looked up from germline, CDR1 is MNHEY and CDR2 is SVGAGI. V lost 2 bases, J lost 2 bases, and 11 bases lay in between. CDR3 size: 15 residues. CDR3 DNA sequence: TGTGCCAGCAGTTACCACAGATCTCCCACAGATACGCAGTATTTT. Its translation is CASSYHRSPTDTQYF.

The chain has TRBV7-3 and TRBJ2-1, with D possibly TRBD1 on 7 matching bases. V lost 5 bases, J lost 7 bases, and 12 bases lay in between. CDR1 and CDR2 (germline): SGHTA, FQGTGA. The CDR3 loop spans 13 amino acids. The CDR3 here is CASSKQGRNEQFF. DNA of the CDR3: TGTGCCAGCAGCAAACAGGGGAGGAATGAGCAGTTCTTC.

The CDR3 sequence: CAVPGQGNTGELFF. CDR3 nucleotide sequence: TGTGCCGTGCCGGGACAGGGAAACACCGGGGAGCTGTTTTTT. This chain uses TRBV19 with TRBJ2-2; TRBD1 aligns across 9 bases. Trimming cost V 11 bases and J 2 bases; bases outside gene matches: 6. The CDR3 covers 14 residues. The germline V gene encodes CDR1 LNHDA and CDR2 SQIVND (reference sequence).

V and J are TRBV11-2 and TRBJ2-6, with D perhaps TRBD1 (7 bases). Germline V lookup: CDR1 SGHAT, CDR2 FQNNGV. This CDR3 comprises 17 residues. The V end was cut by 8 bases, the J end by 2 bases, with 19 bases between. The CDR3 DNA is TGTGCCAGCTCTGGGGCCAGGGGGAGGCCTGGGGCCAACGTCCTGACTTTC. It specifies CASSGARGRPGANVLTF.

This sequence joins TRBV18 and TRBJ1-1; the D gene is possibly TRBD1 (5 bases). The germline V gene has CDR1 KGHSH and CDR2 LQKENI. This CDR3 has 16 residues. V was shortened by 6 bases and J by 1 base, with 18 bases between the two germline ends. CDR3 sequence (DNA): TGTGCCAGCTCTCACAATGGGGGGAAAGGGAACACTGAAGCTTTCTTT. Translating it yields CASSHNGGKGNTEAFF. Complete variable domain (other parts from reference TRBV18 and TRBJ1-1): NAGVMQNPRHLVRRRGQEARLRCSPMKGHSHVYWYRQLPEEGLKFMVYLQKENIIDESGMPKERFSAEFPKEGPSILRIQQVVRGDSAAYFCASSHNGGKGNTEAFFGQGTRLTVV.

The V call is TRBV27, the J call TRBJ2-1; TRBD2 agrees at 7 bases. Germline CDR1 is MNHEY and CDR2 is SMNVEV (reference sequence). The CDR3 loop spans 15 amino acids. The V segment lost 5 bases and the J segment 4 bases; nucleotides outside the gene matches: 8. CDR3 bases: TGTGCCAGCAGTGCGACTAGCCCCCATTACAATGAGCAGTTCTTC. It specifies CASSATSPHYNEQFF.

This sequence joins TRBV25-1 and TRBJ2-3; 8 bases are a match to TRBD2. The V gene's germline CDR1 is MGHDK and CDR2 SYGVNS. This CDR3 spans 14 amino acids. V was pared by 7 bases and J by 1 base, with 4 bases of the junction left unmatched. CDR3 sequence reads: CASIPGGRTDTQYF. The CDR3 nucleotides are TGTGCCAGCATTCCGGGGGGGCGCACAGATACGCAGTATTTT.

The J gene is TRBJ2-2, the V gene TRBV27; the D is unclear. Trimming removed 5 bases from V and 4 bases from J, with 8 bases in between. The CDR3 covers 13 residues. Germline V CDR1 and CDR2: MNHEY, SMNVEV (reference sequence). CDR3 sequence reads: CASSLGVTGELFF. The CDR3 region has the DNA TGTGCCAGCAGTCTCGGTGTCACCGGGGAGCTGTTTTTT.

The V call is TRBV10-3, the J call TRBJ1-5; D possibly corresponds to TRBD1 (6 bases). The CDR3 contains 14 residues. The V gene lost 10 bases and the J gene lost 2 bases, with 15 bases spanning the gap. Germline assignment: CDR1 ENHRY and CDR2 SYGVKD. CDR3 sequence (DNA): TGTGCCACACGTCCGGACAGTGGCAATCAGCCCCAGCATTTT. Translated, it gives CATRPDSGNQPQHF.

This chain uses TRBV11-2 with TRBJ2-3; 9 nucleotides align to TRBD2. The CDR3 extends over 18 amino acids. With 3 bases clipped from V and 2 bases from J, the junction kept 12 bases outside the gene matches. CDR1 SGHAT and CDR2 FQNNGV come from the germline V gene. Written as DNA, the CDR3 is TGTGCCAGCAGCTTGAGGGTCTTAGCGGGGGATCTCACAGATACGCAGTATTTT. This sequence encodes CASSLRVLAGDLTDTQYF.

Points on this clone: The germline gene is not matched at one end of the junction; a read error may be the cause. V is TRBV4-3 and J is TRBJ2-1; TRBD1 is a possible D gene (8 bases). The CDR3 runs 14 residues. Germline V gene data show CDR1 as LGHNA and CDR2 as YSLEER. The CDR3 sequence: CASSQDLGEGRGLF. The CDR3 coding sequence is TGCGCCAGCAGCCAAGATTTAGGGGAGGGCAGGGGGCTCTTC.